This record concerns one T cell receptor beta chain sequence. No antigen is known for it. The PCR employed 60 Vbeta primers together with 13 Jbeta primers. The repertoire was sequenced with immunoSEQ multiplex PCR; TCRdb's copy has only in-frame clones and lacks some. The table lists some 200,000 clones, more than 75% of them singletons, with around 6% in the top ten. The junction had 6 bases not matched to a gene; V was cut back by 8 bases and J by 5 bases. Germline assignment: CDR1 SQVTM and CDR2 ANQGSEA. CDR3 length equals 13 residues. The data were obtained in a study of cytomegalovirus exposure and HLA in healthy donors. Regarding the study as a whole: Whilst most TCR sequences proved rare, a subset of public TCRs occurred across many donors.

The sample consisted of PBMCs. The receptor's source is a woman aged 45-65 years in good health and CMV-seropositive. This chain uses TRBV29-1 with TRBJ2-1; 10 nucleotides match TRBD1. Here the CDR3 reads CSFSGQGDNEQFF. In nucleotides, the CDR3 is TGCAGCTTTTCAGGACAGGGGGACAATGAGCAGTTCTTC.